Reported below is one T cell receptor beta chain. The trim removed 4 bases at V and 2 bases at J, leaving 2 bases unmatched. CDR3 length: 14 amino acids. From germline, CDR1 is KGHSH and CDR2 LQKENI. The data stem from a study of control samples from healthy donors and cancer patients. TCRdb's table, derived via immunoSEQ multiplex PCR, lists solely in-frame clones and lacks some. The sample has roughly 120,000 clones, 93% seen once. Sequencing used PBMCs. The receptor was isolated from a man aged 45-60 years with head and neck cancer. The gene calls are TRBV18 and TRBJ1-3, with 7 bases fitting TRBD1. The chain's CDR3 is CASSRGQAGNTIYF. CDR3 DNA: TGTGCCAGCTCACGAGGACAGGCTGGAAACACCATATATTTT. Looking up the rest from reference TRBV18 and TRBJ1-3 gives the full variable domain: NAGVMQNPRHLVRRRGQEARLRCSPMKGHSHVYWYRQLPEEGLKFMVYLQKENIIDESGMPKERFSAEFPKEGPSILRIQQVVRGDSAAYFCASSRGQAGNTIYFGEGSWLTVV.